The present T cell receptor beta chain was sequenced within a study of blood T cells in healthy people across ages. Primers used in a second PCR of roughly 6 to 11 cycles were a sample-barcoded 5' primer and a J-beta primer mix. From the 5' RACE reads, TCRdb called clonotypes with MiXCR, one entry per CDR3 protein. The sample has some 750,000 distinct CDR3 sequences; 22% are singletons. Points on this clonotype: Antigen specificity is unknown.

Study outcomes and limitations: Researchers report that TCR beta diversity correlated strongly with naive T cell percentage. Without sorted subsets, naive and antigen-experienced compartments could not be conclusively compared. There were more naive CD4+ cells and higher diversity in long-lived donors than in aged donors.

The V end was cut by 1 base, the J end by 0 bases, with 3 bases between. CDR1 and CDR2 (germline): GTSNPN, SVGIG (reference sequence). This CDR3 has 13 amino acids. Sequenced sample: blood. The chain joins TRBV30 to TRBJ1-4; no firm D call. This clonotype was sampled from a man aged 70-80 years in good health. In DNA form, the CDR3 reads TGTGCCTGGAGTGGGACAACTAATGAAAAACTGTTTTTT. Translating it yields CAWSGTTNEKLFF.